The 8 T cell receptor beta chains below all came from one sample that was sequenced in a study of cytotoxic CD8 clonotypes in ibrutinib-treated CLL. Measured with immunoSEQ multiplex PCR; TCRdb has only the in-frame clones, and not every one. The sample has around 70,000 clones, roughly two thirds seen once. The specimen comprised PBMCs, sampled after 12 months of ibrutinib treatment. These TCRs come from a human donor with chronic lymphocytic leukemia.

The V call is TRBV27, the J call TRBJ1-5, with D perhaps TRBD1 (5 bases). The CDR3 runs to 13 residues. The V gene's germline CDR1 is MNHEY and CDR2 SMNVEV (reference sequence). The V end was cut by 6 bases, the J end by 7 bases, with 13 bases between. In DNA, the CDR3 is TGTGCCAGCAGGCAGGGTGTTTACCAGCCCCAGCATTTT. This sequence encodes CASRQGVYQPQHF.

J is TRBJ2-7 and V is TRBV10-1; D call uncertain. This CDR3 is 12 amino acids long. V shed 2 bases and J shed 12 bases, with 14 bases lying between them. CDR1 and CDR2 (germline): WNHNN, SYGVQD (reference sequence). CDR3 sequence reads: CASSEEGRTLYF. DNA for the CDR3: TGCGCCAGCAGTGAGGAAGGGCGAACACTGTACTTC.

The CDR3 coding sequence is TGTGCCAGCAGCCCATCCCCCCCAAGGGCCAACGTCCTGACTTTC. Translated: CASSPSPPRANVLTF. The chain employs TRBV5-5 and TRBJ2-6; unclear D gene. CDR1 and CDR2 from the germline V gene are SGHKS and YYEKEE (reference sequence). V was pared by 4 bases and J by 5 bases, with 13 bases between. CDR3 size: 15 residues.

This chain links TRBV15 with TRBJ2-1, with TRBD1 matching 11 bases. From germline, CDR1 is LNHNV and CDR2 YYDKDF (reference sequence). The CDR3 loop spans 17 amino acids. Trimming at V came to 0 bases and at J to 5 bases, leaving 6 bases not matched to a gene. CDR3 nucleotide sequence: TGTGCCACCAGCAGAGATTACGGGACAGGGGGAAACAATGAGCAGTTCTTC. As protein: CATSRDYGTGGNNEQFF. The variable domain in full, with the rest retrieved from reference TRBV15 and TRBJ2-1, is DAMVIQNPRYQVTQFGKPVTLSCSQTLNHNVMYWYQQKSSQAPKLLFHYYDKDFNNEADTPDNFQSRRPNTSFCFLDIRSPGLGDTAMYLCATSRDYGTGGNNEQFFGPGTRLTVL.

The genes are TRBV5-4 and TRBJ2-3; the match to TRBD2 covers 8 bases. The CDR3 totals 15 residues. Losses at the gene ends were 4 bases for V and 4 bases for J; bases not matched to a gene: 8. CDR1 is SGHNT, CDR2 YYREEE, per germline (reference sequence). CDR3 region: CASSPVAGGADTQYF. The CDR3 nucleotides read TGTGCCAGCAGCCCCGTGGCGGGGGGAGCAGATACGCAGTATTTT.

V and J are TRBV7-2 and TRBJ2-3, with 7 nucleotides matching TRBD2. Germline V gene sequence: CDR1 SGHTA, CDR2 FQGNSA. V lost 3 bases to trimming and J lost 4 bases; unmatched junction nucleotides: 7. The CDR3 has 15 residues. The CDR3: CASSFASGSSDTQYF. The CDR3 DNA follows: TGTGCCAGCAGCTTTGCTAGCGGCTCGTCAGATACGCAGTATTTT. The whole variable domain, filled in from reference TRBV7-2 and TRBJ2-3, reads GAGVSQSPSNKVTEKGKDVELRCDPISGHTALYWYRQSLGQGLEFLIYFQGNSAPDKSGLPSDRFSAERTGGSVSTLTIQRTQQEDSAVYLCASSFASGSSDTQYFGPGTRLTVL.

The rearrangement uses TRBV6-1 and TRBJ1-2; possible D gene TRBD1, 6 bases. Germline V gene lookup returns CDR1 MNHNS and CDR2 SASEGT. The CDR3 has 14 residues. The V and J ends lost 3 bases and 7 bases respectively, with 15 bases between them. The CDR3 DNA sequence: TGTGCCAGCAGTGATAGTAAGGGGGTTGGTGGCTACACCTTC. Protein: CASSDSKGVGGYTF.

The chain uses TRBV9 and TRBJ2-5; 14 bases fit TRBD2. Germline V gives CDR1 SGDLS, CDR2 YYNGEE. The CDR3 totals 17 residues. V was clipped by 1 base and J by 1 base; unmatched bases: 3. CDR3 sequence (DNA): TGTGCCAGCAGCGTATCGACTAGCGGGGGGGCCCAAGAGACCCAGTACTTC. It codes for CASSVSTSGGAQETQYF.